These 25 T cell receptor beta chains share one sample of origin, sequenced in a study of cytomegalovirus exposure and HLA in healthy donors. Amplification used 60 Vbeta primers and 13 Jbeta primers. Using immunoSEQ multiplex PCR, the repertoire was profiled, and TCRdb retains in-frame clones only, with some absent. The table lists roughly 100,000 clones, 70% to 75% of them singletons. Sequenced material: PBMCs. Receptors were obtained from a man in his forties in good health and CMV-seronegative.

A single count supports this clone. This sequence joins TRBV30 and TRBJ2-1; no clear D. The CDR3 loop spans 12 amino acids. CDR1 and CDR2 from the germline V gene are GTSNPN and SVGIG (reference sequence). V was cut by 1 base and J by 9 bases, with 10 bases left in between. CDR3 sequence: CAWSASLGEQFF. The CDR3 DNA is TGTGCCTGGAGTGCGAGTCTCGGTGAGCAGTTCTTC. Combining the CDR3 with reference TRBV30 and TRBJ2-1 gives the whole variable domain SQTIHQWPATLVQPVGSPLSLECTVEGTSNPNLYWYRQAAGRGLQLLFYSVGIGQISSEVPQNLSASRPQDRQFILSSKKLLLSDSGFYLCAWSASLGEQFFGPGTRLTVL.

The CDR3 region has the DNA TGCGCCAGCAGCCAAGATCCGGGAGTCGGCGAGCAGTACTTC. Protein: CASSQDPGVGEQYF. The chain recombines TRBV4-1 with TRBJ2-7, with D possibly matching TRBD2 (6 bases). The CDR3 contains 14 residues. Germline CDR1 reads MGHRA; CDR2 reads YSYEKL. The ends were cut back, 0 bases at V and 6 bases at J, with 12 bases in the middle.

V is TRBV29-1 and J is TRBJ2-2; a weak D match, TRBD1 (6 bases). V gave up 4 bases and J gave up 2 bases, with 14 bases separating them. The CDR3 has 15 residues. Germline loops: CDR1 SQVTM, CDR2 ANQGSEA. The CDR3 loop is CSVAPDSYNTGELFF. The CDR3 region has the DNA TGCAGCGTTGCCCCGGACAGCTATAACACCGGGGAGCTGTTTTTT.

V usage is TRBV27 and J usage is TRBJ1-2, with 12 bases identical to TRBD1. Trimming removed 8 bases from V and 6 bases from J; junction bases left unmatched: 10. This CDR3 has 15 amino acids. In germline, CDR1 is MNHEY, CDR2 SMNVEV (reference sequence). The CDR3 sequence: CASQTGTGGADGYTF. The CDR3 bases are TGTGCCAGCCAGACCGGGACAGGGGGCGCCGATGGCTACACCTTC.

For the CDR3, the DNA is TGTGCCAGCAGCACCACAGGGGGAAACCCCTATGGCTACACCTTC. It is translated as CASSTTGGNPYGYTF. This chain joins TRBV5-5 and TRBJ1-2, with TRBD1 matching 8 bases. Germline trimming cut 4 bases from V and 4 bases from J; bases unmatched to any gene: 9. Germline CDR1 and CDR2: SGHKS and YYEKEE (reference sequence). The CDR3 length is 15 residues. Filled out from reference TRBV5-5 and TRBJ1-2, the complete variable domain reads DAGVTQSPTHLIKTRGQQVTLRCSPISGHKSVSWYQQVLGQGPQFIFQYYEKEERGRGNFPDRFSARQFPNYSSELNVNALLLGDSALYLCASSTTGGNPYGYTFGSGTRLTVV.

V and J are TRBV4-1 and TRBJ1-1; 7 bases line up with TRBD1. Germline loops: CDR1 MGHRA, CDR2 YSYEKL. V trimming: 4 bases; J trimming: 1 base; junction bases outside the gene matches: 6. This CDR3 is 15 amino acids long. CDR3: CASSPGTGANTEAFF. CDR3 coding DNA: TGCGCCAGCAGCCCCGGCACAGGGGCGAACACTGAAGCTTTCTTT.

The rearrangement joins TRBV10-3 to TRBJ2-5; 8 positions agree with TRBD1. The ends lost 3 bases at V and 5 bases at J; junction bases unmatched: 11. Germline V gives CDR1 ENHRY, CDR2 SYGVKD. CDR3 size: 16 residues. Here the CDR3 reads CAISDPGQEGWETQYF. DNA of the CDR3: TGTGCCATCAGTGATCCGGGACAGGAGGGGTGGGAGACCCAGTACTTC.

The V call is TRBV19, the J call TRBJ2-1, with 9 bases matching TRBD2. This CDR3 has 16 amino acids. CDR1 is LNHDA, CDR2 SQIVND, per germline (reference sequence). V shed 0 bases and J 8 bases; nucleotides not matched to a gene: 8. The CDR3 DNA is TGTGCCAGTAGTATAGAGGCGGGGGGGCCTCTCTATGAGCAGTTCTTC. Translation gives CASSIEAGGPLYEQFF.

The genes are TRBV27 and TRBJ2-2; D possibly corresponds to TRBD2 (5 bases). CDR3 size: 15 residues. The germline V gene encodes CDR1 MNHEY and CDR2 SMNVEV (reference sequence). Trimming left V 2 bases short and J 7 bases short, with 14 bases between. The CDR3 region has the DNA TGTGCCAGCAGTTTAGAATCCGGGGTGGACGGGGAGCTGTTTTTT. Amino acids: CASSLESGVDGELFF.

The chain uses TRBV19 and TRBJ1-1; D may be TRBD1 (5 bases). The CDR3 loop spans 11 amino acids. Trimming stripped 7 bases from V and 7 bases from J, with 10 bases between. CDR1 and CDR2 (germline): LNHDA, SQIVND (reference sequence). CDR3 sequence: CASNWGDEAFF. The CDR3 nucleotides read TGTGCCAGTAATTGGGGGGATGAAGCTTTCTTT.

The rearrangement links TRBV4-1 to TRBJ1-3; perhaps TRBD1 as D (5 bases). V gave up 2 bases and J gave up 2 bases, with 7 bases separating them. This CDR3 region has 14 residues. Per the germline V gene, CDR1 is MGHRA and CDR2 is YSYEKL. Here the CDR3 reads CASSQQDTGNTIYF. As DNA, the CDR3 is TGCGCCAGCAGCCAACAGGACACTGGAAACACCATATATTTT.

The rearrangement uses TRBV4-1 and TRBJ1-5; tentative D call: TRBD1 (5 bases). Germline CDR1 and CDR2: MGHRA and YSYEKL. The ends were cut back, 4 bases at V and 5 bases at J, with 21 bases in the middle. There are 17 residues in the CDR3. Here the CDR3 reads CASSLNLGQGGDQPQHF. CDR3 in DNA: TGCGCCAGCAGCCTGAACTTGGGCCAAGGAGGGGATCAGCCCCAGCATTTT.

As concerns this clone: Other DNA sequences within the sample encode an identical CDR3. The gene calls are TRBV5-1 and TRBJ1-4; D is ambiguous. This CDR3 has 15 residues. V lost 1 base, J lost 3 bases, and 10 bases lay in between. The germline V gene encodes CDR1 SGHRS and CDR2 YFSETQ. The CDR3 coding sequence is TGCGCCAGCAGCTTGATCAGAGGGCCTAATGAAAAACTGTTTTTT. Residues: CASSLIRGPNEKLFF.

The chain uses TRBV5-1 and TRBJ2-1; TRBD1 matches at 10 bases. This CDR3 is built from 16 residues. The germline V gene has CDR1 SGHRS and CDR2 YFSETQ. V lost 0 bases and J lost 0; bases outside the gene matches: 0. DNA of the CDR3: TGCGCCAGCAGCTTGGGGACAGGGGGCTCCTACAATGAGCAGTTCTTC. It translates to CASSLGTGGSYNEQFF.

The V call is TRBV28, the J call TRBJ1-2; D remains unclear. This CDR3 contains 13 residues. Trimming shortened V by 11 bases and J by 7 bases, and 20 bases separated the two germline ends. In germline, CDR1 is MDHEN, CDR2 SYDVKM. CDR3 DNA: TGTGCCGCCTGGGGAGGGAGAGTAGGTGGCTACACCTTC. It translates to CAAWGGRVGGYTF.

The CDR3 nucleotides are TGTGCCACCGGTATTGACTTATCCTACGAGCAGTACTTC. Encoded protein: CATGIDLSYEQYF. V gene TRBV19 combines with J gene TRBJ2-7; no firm D call. There are 13 residues in the CDR3. Trimming took off 10 bases at V and 1 base at J, with 14 bases between the two ends. Germline CDR1 reads LNHDA; CDR2 reads SQIVND (reference sequence).

The chain combines TRBV28 with TRBJ1-5; 7 bases map to TRBD1. Germline V gene data show CDR1 as MDHEN and CDR2 as SYDVKM. The V gene end was trimmed by 8 bases and the J gene end by 3 bases; junction bases not matched to a gene: 1. The CDR3 contains 12 residues. DNA of the CDR3: TGTGCCAGCGGGACAGACAATCAGCCCCAGCATTTT. Translation: CASGTDNQPQHF.

This chain uses TRBV19 with TRBJ1-5; 9 bases match TRBD1. Germline V gene data show CDR1 as LNHDA and CDR2 as SQIVND (reference sequence). The V segment lost 3 bases and the J segment 4 bases; nucleotides outside the gene matches: 4. This CDR3 comprises 15 residues. The CDR3 reads CASSIWDRENQPQHF. The CDR3 nucleotides are TGTGCCAGTAGTATTTGGGACAGGGAGAATCAGCCCCAGCATTTT.

This chain uses TRBV28 with TRBJ2-5, with TRBD2 matching over 8 bases. CDR1 is MDHEN and CDR2 is SYDVKM in the germline V gene. V shed 6 bases, J shed 5 bases, and the junction held 5 bases outside the gene matches. The CDR3 runs to 13 residues. The CDR3 spells CASRMGLVETQYF. CDR3 bases: TGTGCCAGCAGGATGGGACTAGTGGAGACCCAGTACTTC.

The chain combines TRBV4-1 with TRBJ2-2; TRBD2 matches 7 bases. Germline lookup yields CDR1 MGHRA and CDR2 YSYEKL. The ends lost 1 base at V and 12 bases at J; junction bases unmatched: 5. The CDR3 runs 13 residues. The CDR3 DNA follows: TGCGCCAGCAGCCAAGGGGAGGGCAGGAAGCTGTTTTTT. Translation: CASSQGEGRKLFF.

This clone appeared a few times. V and J are TRBV7-2 and TRBJ1-1, with 9 bases lining up with TRBD1. Per germline, CDR1 SGHTA and CDR2 FQGNSA. This CDR3 has 15 residues. V shed 10 bases, J shed 5 bases, and the junction held 14 bases outside the gene matches. CDR3 protein: CATCRGGTGQTEAFF. The CDR3 DNA is TGTGCCACCTGCCGGGGGGGGACAGGGCAGACTGAAGCTTTCTTT.

The chain joins TRBV6-6 to TRBJ2-5; TRBD1 aligns across 7 bases. This CDR3 is 13 amino acids long. CDR1 and CDR2 (germline): MNHNY, SVGAGI (reference sequence). V shed 5 bases and J 4 bases; nucleotides not matched to a gene: 4. The CDR3 here is CASSHRGGETQYF. The CDR3 nucleotides read TGTGCCAGCAGTCACAGGGGCGGAGAGACCCAGTACTTC.

This chain uses TRBV9 with TRBJ2-3; a weak D match, TRBD2 (6 bases). Trimming left V 4 bases short and J 0 bases short, with 15 bases between. CDR3 length equals 16 residues. Germline V gene sequence: CDR1 SGDLS, CDR2 YYNGEE. CDR3 loop: CASSPGTSQSTDTQYF. DNA for the CDR3: TGTGCCAGCAGCCCCGGGACTTCTCAAAGCACAGATACGCAGTATTTT.

Here the CDR3 DNA reads TGCGCCAGCAGCTCGCACGTTTCTAAAGGCCAGCGGGGATCCTACAATGAGCAGTTCTTC. Translation gives CASSSHVSKGQRGSYNEQFF. This rearrangement joins TRBV5-1 to TRBJ2-1, with TRBD2 identical over 7 bases. CDR1 and CDR2 from the germline V gene are SGHRS and YFSETQ. CDR3 length: 20 residues. The J segment lost 1 base and the V segment lost 3 bases, leaving 19 bases of the junction unmatched.

The chain uses TRBV4-3 and TRBJ2-1; 9 nucleotides align to TRBD2. CDR3 length equals 17 residues. J was trimmed by 6 bases and V by 0 bases; bases with no gene match: 9. From germline, CDR1 is LGHNA and CDR2 YSLEER. The CDR3 nucleotides read TGCGCCAGCAGCCAAGATCTTGTCCGCGGGGGGGCCAATGAGCAGTTCTTC. As protein: CASSQDLVRGGANEQFF.